The source of this T cell receptor beta chain is a study of cytomegalovirus exposure and HLA in healthy donors (dated by TCRdb to the late 2010s). Turning to the overall study: An earlier analysis of some 620 of the donors reported approximately 260 Gb of sequence data and 117 million unique TCR beta sequences obtained from about 179 million T cells. An early release that covered fewer than 750 HLA-typed donors contained approximately 320 gigabases of sequencing data and around 85 million unique TCR sequences. Among the roughly 400 genotyped donors, more than 70% belonged to the genetic ancestry cluster associated with self-reported Caucasian donors. The aim of the study was to test whether cataloging public T cell receptors could identify signatures of past pathogen exposure. The study profiled the T cell repertoires of more than 500 subjects by immunosequencing and related them to cytomegalovirus serostatus. Besides the first cohort of hundreds of subjects, a separate validation cohort made up of 90 to 150 different subjects was used. To predict cytomegalovirus infection status, the study brought together high-throughput TCR immunosequencing, statistical association of individual TCRs with disease status, and machine learning. To study patterns of TCR occurrence, a later analysis re-analyzed previously published TCR beta repertoires from more than 550 donors and added high-resolution HLA genotyping. The later analysis used no new phenotypic data to find candidate immune exposures, relying instead on TCR beta sequences and their occurrence across donors. An earlier analysis of approximately 630 of the donors applied high-throughput TCR beta sequencing to assess whether each TCR beta V gene segment acted as functional or pseudogenic. Alongside the repertoire data, information on donor age, sex, ethnicity and CMV serostatus was compiled. In a later genetic analysis, genome-wide SNP genotypes for about 55% of the 666 donors were used, and that subset was treated as a discovery cohort. All discovery cohort repertoires had been generated on a single sequencing platform. Both class I and class II loci were covered by HLA typing, at four-digit resolution. Typing coverage differed by locus: A, B, C, DRB1 and DQB1 were typed in roughly 620-630 donors, DQA1 in roughly 500, DPA1 in 600 to 610, and DPB1 in roughly 470. A few DR-DQ haplotypes were handled as single units for association and clustering because linkage in the cohort was strong. On average, about 200,000 unique TCR beta nucleotide sequences were sequenced per donor among some 430 genotyped donors of the cohort, with roughly 18% of those sequences being non-productive. The full study reports these points: A later analysis associated about 17,000 TCR beta sequences with specific HLA alleles at a false discovery rate of 0.05. For the cohort, immune exposure information was limited to CMV serostatus. In a later analysis, most CMV-associated TCR beta chains were found to appear HLA-restricted, with HLA associations seemingly driven largely by CMV exposure. According to a later genetic analysis, donors in an Asian-associated ancestry cluster had fewer N-insertions in productive TCRs than the roughly 700-donor mean. According to a later analysis, TCR association rates differed among HLA loci, with DRB1 alleles showing the most associated TCRs and HLA-C alleles showing the fewest. The earlier analysis of 587 of the donors excluded roughly 17 rarely observed V segments, including chromosome 9 orphons, because counts were too low. When HLA alleles, especially DR and DQ, strongly co-occurred, TCR associations were difficult to assign to individual alleles. The sequencing pipeline was judged likely to have produced a cluster of highly shared sequence variants as a technical artifact. In vitro tests confirmed that three of the cytomegalovirus-associated TCR beta chains recognize cytomegalovirus antigens. Linkage disequilibrium might explain the correlated functional status among segregating V segments, but an unknown experimental factor could not be excluded. A later genetic analysis associated a missense DCLRE1C variant with V-gene and J-gene trimming of TCR beta chains, and an independent cohort replicated the association. A later analysis reported that several top co-occurrence clusters appeared linked to parvovirus B19, influenza, CMV and Epstein-Barr virus. Because the 87-base-pair reads could not distinguish some IMGT-functional V segments, including TRBV6-2 and TRBV6-3, those segments were excluded. A further reported finding was that TCR beta sequences accurately predicted the HLA-A and HLA-B alleles for most subjects in the first cohort. In both the original and validation cohorts, the classifier was reported to diagnose cytomegalovirus status with high specificity and sensitivity. HLA typing was unavailable for some donors at each locus, so association tests used only the typed subset. In the study, around 150 TCR beta chains were listed as associated with cytomegalovirus. According to the authors, the approach could potentially be generalized to other disease states and immunological phenotypes. Compared with equally common non-associated chains, HLA-associated TCR beta chains in a later analysis were more clonally expanded and had lower generation probabilities. While some public TCRs were present in many individuals, most TCR sequences turned up only very rarely across donors. An earlier analysis of 587 of the donors showed that most TCR beta V segments appeared in productive rearrangements either about 90% or about 30% of the time, which broadly matched IMGT annotations. This cohort had only TCR beta chains sequenced, and the lack of alpha or paired-chain data limited which features could be detected. Roughly uniform sequencing depth across donors was assumed in presence/absence analyses, although this assumption may not hold.

The cohort consisted of 650 to 850 healthy bone marrow donors. At the time of sampling, every cohort member was nominally healthy, though immune exposures that went unrecorded were likely present. The donor tested CMV seronegative, placing the donor among the approximately 400 seronegative members of the cohort. Every donor gave a peripheral blood sample, and the peripheral blood mononuclear cells from that sample were used for TCR beta sequencing. The Qiagen DNeasy Blood Extraction Kit was used to extract genomic DNA from the blood cell samples. From the cysteine through the phenylalanine, the CDR3 covers 15 amino acids. Left in the record is the CDR3 DNA by itself, 45 bases read in frame from the first base. The germline V end is reduced by 8 bases and the J end by 6 bases; junction bases left unmatched: 9. From a lookup of the germline V gene, CDR1 and CDR2 are MDHEN and SYDVKM. The library relied on the immunoSEQ multiplex PCR assay. The multiplex PCR relied on a mix of 60 forward primers for TCR Vbeta segments and 13 reverse primers for TCR Jbeta segments. Amplification of the CDR3 region of rearranged TCR beta genes was performed with a multiplex PCR assay on genomic DNA. On the Illumina HiSeq System, the amplified TCR beta libraries were sequenced as 87-base-pair reads. The authors processed their data as follows. In a later analysis, roughly 80 million unique TCR beta chains were counted across the approximately 620 repertoires, and roughly 11 million of these chains were shared by at least two donors. To remove PCR and sequencing errors, raw reads were error-corrected and collapsed into unique sequences using a nearest-neighbor algorithm that merged closely related sequences. Alignment of CDR3 sequences to IMGT reference sequences was used to assign V, D and J gene segments. Each retained sequence needed at least a six-nucleotide match to both a V gene segment and a J gene segment. Rearrangements were called productive when the CDR3 lacked stop codons and stayed in frame with V and J; all others were non-productive. Following IMGT convention, CDR3 was defined as the stretch from the second conserved V-encoded cysteine to the conserved J-encoded phenylalanine. In an earlier analysis of more than 550 of the donors, sequences lacking an unambiguous match to a single V gene segment were excluded. An earlier analysis of about 590 of the donors classified V segments as functional when productive rearrangements were above 56.7% and as segregating when the standard deviation between donors was above 5%. A statistical classification framework was built to diagnose cytomegalovirus status from the catalog of TCR beta chain sequences. In a later analysis, TCR nucleotide sequences were compared against IMGT/GENE-DB human TR gene sequences so that V and J genes could be assigned. The TCRdist pipeline was used in a later analysis to assign CDR3 sequences and most-parsimonious VDJ recombination scenarios. In a later analysis, each TCR beta chain was defined by its CDR3 amino acid sequence together with its V-gene family, and reads lacking a unique V-gene family were excluded. To address suspected cross-contamination and a sequencing artifact, a later analysis removed over 500 highly shared, low-generation-probability nucleotide sequences. A later analysis calculated a clonal expansion index for each public chain from normalized within-repertoire ranks of inferred template counts. A later analysis computed generation probabilities with a VDJ recombination model fitted to out-of-frame rearrangements, and checked the results against IGoR. Hypergeometric tests were used in a later analysis to score TCR-TCR, TCR-HLA and TCR-CMV co-occurrence, with a repertoire-size bias correction applied to the TCR pairs. A later analysis estimated false discovery rates by permuting HLA or CMV assignments 20 times. In a later analysis, co-occurring TCRs were grouped with DBSCAN, and TCRdist sequence similarity was added when clustering was performed within HLA-allele-positive subsets. For co-occurrence clustering, repertoires with fewer than 30,000 or more than 120,000 public chains were excluded, along with four or five repertoires with anomalous nucleotide sharing. The clones in this table, taken by TCRdb from immuneACCESS, are in-frame only. Not every clone is retained; where verified, under half of the shortfall comes from an unresolved V gene, and the cause of the rest is unknown. D and trimming come from the DNA, and the V and J calls and clone size come from that table. The sample table holds about 200,000 clones, of which approximately 83% were seen once. Clones ranked in the top ten supply roughly 1.3% of the sample.

Comments on this clone: What antigen it recognizes has not been identified. Nothing much larger sits one base from this clone, and base qualities are not available.

This TCR derives from a girl aged 5-17 years in good health and CMV-seronegative. Sample: PBMCs. The chain was built from TRBV28 and TRBJ1-5, and TRBD1 matches 11 of the central bases. In nucleotide form, the sequence is TGTGCCAGCGGGAGGGGGACAGGGGGGGTTCAGCCCCAGCATTTT. Its protein product is CASGRGTGGVQPQHF.